Listed below are T cell receptor beta chains from one sample, sequenced in a study of blood T cell repertoires in COVID-19. Method: immunoSEQ multiplex PCR; TCRdb's copy keeps in-frame clones and lacks some. Of roughly 63,000 clones in the sample, roughly 86% were seen once. The sequencing input was peripheral blood. The receptor source for this set is a woman aged 50 to 60 with active or convalescent COVID-19. Both conserved end residues are part of each CDR3. The D gene is left open where the match is weak. Size values are once, few and many counts, or a class for expanded clones, and some rows have none.

v_call,clone_size,j_call,d_call,cdr3_aa,cdr3_nt
TRBV27,.,TRBJ2-1,TRBD2,CASSLSSGNRNEQFF,TGTGCCAGCAGTTTAAGCAGCGGGAATCGCAATGAGCAGTTCTTC
TRBV4-1,.,TRBJ1-1,TRBD1,CASSQGTGTMNTEAFF,TGCGCCAGCAGCCAAGGGACAGGGACTATGAACACTGAAGCTTTCTTT
TRBV30,.,TRBJ2-7,TRBD2,CAWRRPSGLTYEQYF,TGTGCCTGGAGACGACCTAGCGGACTTACCTACGAGCAGTACTTC
TRBV28,.,TRBJ1-1,.,CASSPLTENTEAFF,TGTGCCAGCAGCCCTCTTACAGAGAACACTGAAGCTTTCTTT
TRBV5-1,.,TRBJ1-2,.,CASSLEGRANYGYTF,TGCGCCAGCAGCTTGGAGGGGCGAGCTAACTATGGCTACACCTTC
TRBV5-8,once,TRBJ2-1,.,CASSSYDPSSYNEQFF,TGTGCCAGCAGTTCTTACGACCCTAGCTCCTACAATGAGCAGTTCTTC
TRBV7-9,once,TRBJ2-7,.,CASGRDYEQYF,TGTGCCAGCGGGCGGGACTACGAGCAGTACTTC
TRBV11-2,.,TRBJ2-1,.,CASSLEKSSYNEQFF,TGTGCCAGCAGCTTAGAAAAGAGCTCCTACAATGAGCAGTTCTTC
TRBV27,.,TRBJ2-1,TRBD2,CASNLLAGGRNEQFF,TGTGCCAGCAACCTACTAGCGGGAGGGCGGAATGAGCAGTTCTTC
TRBV6-5,.,TRBJ2-1,.,CASSKTNNEQFF,TGTGCCAGCAGTAAGACTAACAATGAGCAGTTCTTC
TRBV9,.,TRBJ2-5,.,CASSAGHLQETQYF,TGTGCCAGCAGCGCTGGACACTTACAAGAGACCCAGTACTTC
TRBV6-5,few,TRBJ1-1,.,CASSPPGEMNTEAFF,TGTGCCAGCAGTCCGCCAGGGGAGATGAACACTGAAGCTTTCTTT
TRBV3-1/TRBV3-2,.,TRBJ2-7,TRBD2,CASSQEGTREQYF,TGTGCCAGCAGCCAAGAGGGGACTAGGGAGCAGTACTTC
TRBV11-2,few,TRBJ2-3,.,CASSLSTDTQYF,TGTGCCAGCAGCCTGTCCACAGATACGCAGTATTTT
TRBV9,.,TRBJ2-3,TRBD2,CASSVEDSGEGPTDTQYF,TGTGCCAGCAGCGTAGAAGATTCGGGGGAGGGCCCCACAGATACGCAGTATTTT
TRBV9,.,TRBJ2-1,.,CASSVGGTGNTYNEQFF,TGTGCCAGCAGCGTAGGCGGGACCGGCAACACCTACAATGAGCAGTTCTTC
TRBV7-6,once,TRBJ2-7,.,CASSSPSVYEQYF,TGTGCCAGCAGCTCCCCTAGCGTCTACGAGCAGTACTTC
TRBV9,.,TRBJ1-1,.,CASSPRQALGAFF,TGTGCCAGCAGCCCCCGCCAGGCTCTGGGAGCTTTCTTT
TRBV7-2,few,TRBJ2-1,.,CASSLVAEGINEQFF,TGTGCCAGCAGCTTAGTAGCCGAGGGAATCAATGAGCAGTTCTTC
TRBV3-1/TRBV3-2,.,TRBJ2-3,.,CASSQEISGVGTDTQYF,TGTGCCAGCAGCCAAGAAATTTCGGGAGTGGGCACAGATACGCAGTATTTT
TRBV10-3,once,TRBJ2-7,.,CATAHRAVISYEQYF,TGTGCCACCGCCCACAGGGCGGTAATAAGCTACGAGCAGTACTTC
TRBV3-1/TRBV3-2,.,TRBJ2-7,TRBD2,CASSQAGSGSHEQYF,TGTGCCAGCAGCCAAGCAGGTAGCGGGAGTCACGAGCAGTACTTC
TRBV2,.,TRBJ2-7,.,CASSPQGPTYEQYF,TGTGCCAGCAGCCCACAGGGCCCAACCTACGAGCAGTACTTC
TRBV18,.,TRBJ2-1,.,CASSPQSPRSYNEQFF,TGTGCCAGCTCACCACAATCCCCGCGCTCCTACAATGAGCAGTTCTTC